Each of the 2 T cell receptor beta chains below was sequenced from the same sample in a study of T-cell memory formation after mild COVID-19. One entry per CDR3 protein results from TCRdb running MiXCR on the 5' RACE reads. Here the sample spans some 440,000 distinct CDR3 sequences, 20% to 25% being singletons. The sequenced sample consisted of PBMCs or a T cell subset sorted from them (not recorded which). The receptors derive from an adult woman who had mild COVID-19 (a few samples of this study predate the infection). Cell type and time point are not known.

This clonotype was seen many times. The genes are TRBV27 and TRBJ1-4; D is unresolved. CDR3 length equals 14 residues. In germline, CDR1 is MNHEY, CDR2 SMNVEV (reference sequence). With 3 bases removed from V and 2 bases from J, the gap between germline ends came to 7 bases. The CDR3 nucleotides are TGTGCCAGCAGTTTCTCCGGGACTAATGAAAAACTGTTTTTT. Translation: CASSFSGTNEKLFF.

V usage is TRBV7-3 and J usage is TRBJ2-5, with unresolved D. Germline V gene data show CDR1 as SGHTA and CDR2 as FQGTGA. The germline V and J ends were trimmed by 6 bases and 5 bases, with 4 bases remaining between them. The CDR3 sequence is 10 residues long. CDR3 sequence (DNA): TGTGCCAGCAGAGCCGAGACCCAGTACTTC. Translated: CASRAETQYF. Together with reference TRBV7-3 and TRBJ2-5, the CDR3 gives the full variable domain: GAGVSQTPSNKVTEKGKYVELRCDPISGHTALYWYRQSLGQGPEFLIYFQGTGAADDSGLPNDRFFAVRPEGSVSTLKIQRTERGDSAVYLCASRAETQYFGPGTRLLVL.